Below, 8 T cell receptor beta chains from the same sample are listed, as sequenced in a study of T-cell reconstitution after alpha-beta-depleted transplantation in children. Unique molecular identifiers were built into the TCRbeta library. TCRdb re-called the PCR reads through MiXCR, storing one row per CDR3 protein. The repertoire holds hundreds of thousands of distinct CDR3 sequences, with roughly 24% as singletons. The starting material was PBMCs, mostly from graft donor cells, obtained 360 days after TCRalphabeta/CD19-depleted stem cell transplant. The receptors stem from a boy less than two years old who had a stem cell transplant for acute myeloid leukemia, so the T cells may come from the graft donor.

This clonotype was observed a few times. J is TRBJ2-2 and V is TRBV7-9; 7 bases line up with TRBD2. After removal of 6 bases from V and 5 bases from J, the junction contained 9 bases not matched to a gene. Germline lookup yields CDR1 SEHNR and CDR2 FQNEAQ (reference sequence). The CDR3 length is 15 residues. CDR3 amino acids: CASRPFQGGTGELFF. CDR3 bases: TGTGCCAGCAGACCCTTTCAGGGAGGGACCGGGGAGCTGTTTTTT.

The J gene is TRBJ2-1, the V gene TRBV12-3 or TRBV12-4, with TRBD1 matching over 12 bases. V shed 3 bases, J shed 0 bases, and the junction held 15 bases outside the gene matches. The CDR3 sequence is 21 residues long. CDR3 sequence reads: CASSFGLVGQGAPSSYNEQFF. DNA of the CDR3: TGTGCCAGCAGTTTCGGGCTGGTGGGACAGGGGGCGCCTAGCTCCTACAATGAGCAGTTCTTC.

The chain carries TRBV20-1 and TRBJ2-3; TRBD1 agrees at 7 bases. The CDR3 extends over 16 amino acids. CDR1 and CDR2 from the germline V gene are DFQATT and SNEGSKA (reference sequence). The J segment lost 0 bases and the V segment lost 6 bases, leaving 12 bases of the junction unmatched. The CDR3 DNA sequence: TGCAGTGCCACTCGCCGACAGGGACCTAGCACAGATACGCAGTATTTT. Its translation: CSATRRQGPSTDTQYF.

There are many counts of this clonotype. The chain couples TRBV12-3 or TRBV12-4 to TRBJ1-5, with 10 bases aligning to TRBD1. The length of the CDR3 is 18 residues. J lost 0 bases, V lost 7 bases, and 12 bases had no gene match. The CDR3, as DNA: TGTGCCAGCATCCAAGAGACAGGGGGCGCGGGTAGCAATCAGCCCCAGCATTTT. As protein: CASIQETGGAGSNQPQHF.

This rearrangement joins TRBV7-3 to TRBJ2-5, with TRBD1 identical over 9 bases. The CDR3 is 20 amino acids. From germline, CDR1 is SGHTA and CDR2 FQGTGA. Unmatched junction bases numbered 18, after V lost 3 bases and J lost 1 base. The CDR3 spells CASSFGATGGESGLQETQYF. The CDR3 DNA is TGTGCCAGCAGCTTTGGGGCCACAGGGGGCGAGTCCGGCCTCCAAGAGACCCAGTACTTC.

This clonotype was observed a single time. J is TRBJ1-1 and V is TRBV30, with 7 nucleotides matching TRBD1. Trimming at V came to 2 bases and at J to 2 bases, leaving 17 bases not matched to a gene. The CDR3 has 18 residues. Germline lookup yields CDR1 GTSNPN and CDR2 SVGIG (reference sequence). The CDR3 here is CAWSKGQAQGRSNTEAFF. CDR3 in DNA: TGTGCCTGGAGTAAAGGACAGGCCCAGGGCCGATCAAACACTGAAGCTTTCTTT.

The chain joins TRBV5-5 to TRBJ2-7; D possibly matches TRBD1 or TRBD2 (6 bases each). V lost 2 bases and J lost 2, with 14 bases in between. The CDR3 covers 15 residues. Germline V gene sequence: CDR1 SGHKS, CDR2 YYEKEE (reference sequence). CDR3 region: CASSFGGAKTYEQYV. CDR3 nucleotides: TGTGCCAGCAGCTTCGGGGGCGCGAAAACCTACGAGCAGTACGTC.

This clonotype was seen ten or more times. The chain has TRBV12-3 or TRBV12-4 and TRBJ1-3; no clear D. This CDR3 is 15 amino acids long. Trimming took 6 bases from V and 0 from J, leaving 12 bases between them. The CDR3 region has the DNA TGTGCCAGCAGCCCGGCGATGGGCTCTGGAAACACCATATATTTT. This encodes CASSPAMGSGNTIYF.